This TCR beta chain is from a study of post-analysis software for immune sequencing data. Study-wide results and limits: Normalized Chao1 diversity was significantly lower in multiple sclerosis patients than in controls. Among five TRBV segments more frequent in patients than controls were TRBV5-6, TRBV5-1 and TRBV20-1.

Unique molecular identifiers had been added to the TCR beta cDNA libraries. The source material, about 0.9 to 11 million T cells, gave rise to 450,000 to 550,000 cDNA molecules. TCRdb reprocessed the PCR reads with MiXCR, giving one entry per CDR3 protein. The table shows hundreds of thousands of distinct CDR3 sequences, with 59% occurring only once. The CDR3 is 13 residues long. The germline V gene has CDR1 SGHDN and CDR2 FVKESK. This clonotype occurred once. What it binds is not known. Its ends do not fully match the called genes, so a read error is possible. The sequence was obtained from a girl aged 2-10 years with multiple sclerosis. Sequenced input: blood. This chain uses TRBV14 with TRBJ2-3; no clear D gene. CDR3 region: CACSYRNTDTQYF. CDR3 nucleotide sequence: TGTGCCTGCAGCTATAGGAACACAGATACGCAGTATTTT.